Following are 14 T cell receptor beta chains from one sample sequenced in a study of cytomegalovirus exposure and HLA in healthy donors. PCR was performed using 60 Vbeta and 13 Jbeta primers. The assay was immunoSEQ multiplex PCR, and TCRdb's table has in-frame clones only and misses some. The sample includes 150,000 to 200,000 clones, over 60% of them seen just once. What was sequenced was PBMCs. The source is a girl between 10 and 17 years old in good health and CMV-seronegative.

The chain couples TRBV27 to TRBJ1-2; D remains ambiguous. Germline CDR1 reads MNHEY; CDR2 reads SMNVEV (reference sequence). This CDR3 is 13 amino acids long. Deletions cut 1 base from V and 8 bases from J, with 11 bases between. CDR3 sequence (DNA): TGTGCCAGCAGTTTATACGGAGGGAGCGGCTACACCTTC. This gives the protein CASSLYGGSGYTF.

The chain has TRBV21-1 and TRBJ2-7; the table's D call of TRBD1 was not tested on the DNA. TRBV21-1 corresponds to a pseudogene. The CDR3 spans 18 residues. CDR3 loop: CASMSPKQGSMPFYEQYF. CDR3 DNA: TGTGCCAGCATGAGTCCGAAGCAGGGGAGTATGCCGTTCTACGAGCAGTACTTC.

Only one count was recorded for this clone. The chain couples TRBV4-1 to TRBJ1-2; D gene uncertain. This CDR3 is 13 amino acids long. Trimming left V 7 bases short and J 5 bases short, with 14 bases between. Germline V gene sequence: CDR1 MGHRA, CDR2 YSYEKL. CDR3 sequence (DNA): TGCGCCAGCAAGGCGGAAGGCCCTTATGGCTACACCTTC. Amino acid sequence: CASKAEGPYGYTF.

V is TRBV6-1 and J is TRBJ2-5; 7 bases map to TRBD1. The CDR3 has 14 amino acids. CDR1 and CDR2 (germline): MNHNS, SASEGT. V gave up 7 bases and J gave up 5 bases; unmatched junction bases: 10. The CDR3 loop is CASNHRGFKETQYF. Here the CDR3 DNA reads TGTGCCAGCAATCACAGGGGATTCAAGGAGACCCAGTACTTC.

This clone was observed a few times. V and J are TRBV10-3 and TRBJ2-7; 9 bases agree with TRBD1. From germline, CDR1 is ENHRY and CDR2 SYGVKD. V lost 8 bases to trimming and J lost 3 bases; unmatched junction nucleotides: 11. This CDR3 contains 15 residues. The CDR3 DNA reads TGTGCCATCCAAATCGGGACAGGGATTTACTACGAGCAGTACTTC. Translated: CAIQIGTGIYYEQYF.

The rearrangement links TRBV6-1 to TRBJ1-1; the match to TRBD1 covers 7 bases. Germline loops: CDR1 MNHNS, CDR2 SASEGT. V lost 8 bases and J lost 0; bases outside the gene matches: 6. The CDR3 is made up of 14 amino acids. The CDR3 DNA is TGTGCCAGCCTTCCCGGGACAGTGAACACTGAAGCTTTCTTT. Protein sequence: CASLPGTVNTEAFF.

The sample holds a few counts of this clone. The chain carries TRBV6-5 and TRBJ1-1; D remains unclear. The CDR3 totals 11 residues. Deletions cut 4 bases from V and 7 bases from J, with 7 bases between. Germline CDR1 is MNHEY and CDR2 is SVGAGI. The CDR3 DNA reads TGTGCCAGCAGTTTAGCGAATGAAGCTTTCTTT. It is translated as CASSLANEAFF.

Written as DNA, the CDR3 is TGTGCCACCAGCAGGAAGACAGGGAGCTCTGGGGCCAACGTCCTGACTTTC. Protein: CATSRKTGSSGANVLTF. This rearrangement joins TRBV15 to TRBJ2-6; 7 positions agree with TRBD1. This CDR3 contains 17 residues. Germline V gene data show CDR1 as LNHNV and CDR2 as YYDKDF (reference sequence). J was trimmed by 0 bases and V by 3 bases; bases with no gene match: 5. Supplemented by reference TRBV15 and TRBJ2-6, the full variable domain reads DAMVIQNPRYQVTQFGKPVTLSCSQTLNHNVMYWYQQKSSQAPKLLFHYYDKDFNNEADTPDNFQSRRPNTSFCFLDIRSPGLGDTAMYLCATSRKTGSSGANVLTFGAGSRLTVL.

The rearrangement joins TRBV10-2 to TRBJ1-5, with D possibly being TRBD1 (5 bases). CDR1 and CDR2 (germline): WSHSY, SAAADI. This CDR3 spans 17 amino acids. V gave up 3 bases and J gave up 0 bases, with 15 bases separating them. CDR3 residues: CASSETSGRYSNQPQHF. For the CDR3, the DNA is TGCGCCAGCAGTGAAACTTCAGGGCGATATAGCAATCAGCCCCAGCATTTT.

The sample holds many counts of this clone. The CDR3 nucleotides are TGTGCCAGCAGTGAAGCTAGGGGTGACTATGGCTACACCTTC. It codes for CASSEARGDYGYTF. V is TRBV6-1 and J is TRBJ1-2; weak D call: TRBD1 (5 bases). With 0 bases removed from V and 3 bases from J, the gap between germline ends came to 8 bases. CDR1 and CDR2 (germline): MNHNS, SASEGT. The CDR3 has 14 amino acids.

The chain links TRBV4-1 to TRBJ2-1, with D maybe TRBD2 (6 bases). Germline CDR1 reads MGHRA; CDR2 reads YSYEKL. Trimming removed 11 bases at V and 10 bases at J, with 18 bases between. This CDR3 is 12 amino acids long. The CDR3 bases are TGCGCCTCCTCCTCCCCAGGGAGGGAGCAGTTCTTC. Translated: CASSSPGREQFF.

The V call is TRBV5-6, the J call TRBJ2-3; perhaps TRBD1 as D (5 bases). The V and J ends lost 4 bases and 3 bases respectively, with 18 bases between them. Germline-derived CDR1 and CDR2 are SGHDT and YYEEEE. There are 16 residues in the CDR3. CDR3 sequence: CASSRTGVDSTDTQYF. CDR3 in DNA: TGTGCCAGCAGCCGTACAGGTGTCGATTCGACAGATACGCAGTATTTT.

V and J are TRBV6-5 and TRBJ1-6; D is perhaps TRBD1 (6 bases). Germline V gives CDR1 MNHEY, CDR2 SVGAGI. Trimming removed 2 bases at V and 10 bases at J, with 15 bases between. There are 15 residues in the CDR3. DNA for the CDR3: TGTGCCAGCAGTTACGGCGGACAGCTAGTCTCACCCCTCCACTTT. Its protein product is CASSYGGQLVSPLHF.

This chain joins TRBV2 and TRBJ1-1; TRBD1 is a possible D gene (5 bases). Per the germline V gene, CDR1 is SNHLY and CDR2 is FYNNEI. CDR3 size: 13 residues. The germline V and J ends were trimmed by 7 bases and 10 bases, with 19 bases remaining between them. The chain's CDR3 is CASTVRQVGGAFF. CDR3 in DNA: TGTGCCAGCACTGTGAGGCAGGTGGGGGGAGCTTTCTTT. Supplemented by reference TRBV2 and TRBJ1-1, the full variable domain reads EPEVTQTPSHQVTQMGQEVILRCVPISNHLYFYWYRQILGQKVEFLVSFYNNEISEKSEIFDDQFSVERPDGSNFTLKIRSTKLEDSAMYFCASTVRQVGGAFFGQGTRLTVV.